What follows are 23 T cell receptor beta chains derived from one specimen sequenced in a study of a mutant IDH1 vaccine in newly diagnosed glioma. Libraries were prepared by immunoSEQ multiplex PCR; TCRdb keeps only in-frame clonotypes and omits some of them. The table shows about 68,000 clones, with approximately 84% occurring only once. Their cognate antigens are unknown. Described time point: week 35, safety follow-up. Topical imiquimod was applied with each vaccine dose, which held 300 ug of mutant IDH1 20-mer peptide. The sequenced sample was PBMCs, obtained from a glioma patient whose treatment included an IDH1 peptide vaccine. The receptors here all came from a man aged 18-30 years with glioma.

This clone occurred a few times. The chain couples TRBV25-1 to TRBJ1-1; possibly TRBD1 for D (5 bases). Trimming pared 8 bases from V and 0 bases from J, leaving 10 bases between. Germline loops: CDR1 MGHDK, CDR2 SYGVNS. The CDR3 loop spans 13 amino acids. The CDR3 loop reads CASARGLNTEAFF. The CDR3 nucleotides read TGTGCCAGCGCTCGGGGGTTGAACACTGAAGCTTTCTTT. Supplemented by reference TRBV25-1 and TRBJ1-1, the full variable domain reads EADIYQTPRYLVIGTGKKITLECSQTMGHDKMYWYQQDPGMELHLIHYSYGVNSTEKGDLSSESTVSRIRTEHFPLTLESARPSHTSQYLCASARGLNTEAFFGQGTRLTVV.

V gene TRBV28 combines with J gene TRBJ1-4; the D gene is possibly TRBD1 (5 bases). Trimming left V 11 bases short and J 11 bases short, with 24 bases between. CDR1 is MDHEN and CDR2 is SYDVKM in the germline V gene. The CDR3 has 14 residues. The CDR3 loop reads CASRTGTAAGKLFF. DNA of the CDR3: TGTGCCTCACGAACCGGGACCGCGGCGGGGAAACTGTTTTTT.

The chain combines TRBV10-3 with TRBJ2-1; 12 nucleotides line up with TRBD2. The CDR3 contains 15 residues. Germline trimming cut 6 bases from V and 6 bases from J; bases unmatched to any gene: 6. From germline, CDR1 is ENHRY and CDR2 SYGVKD. The CDR3 nucleotides read TGTGCCATCAGCCCCGGACTAGCGGGGACCAATGAGCAGTTCTTC. Encoded protein: CAISPGLAGTNEQFF.

The genes are TRBV6-1 and TRBJ1-5, with D uncertain. V was clipped by 6 bases and J by 5 bases, with 11 bases between them. This CDR3 region has 13 residues. CDR1 is MNHNS, CDR2 SASEGT, per germline. CDR3 amino acids: CASSLLTDQPQHF. DNA of the CDR3: TGTGCCAGCAGCCTCTTGACGGATCAGCCCCAGCATTTT.

This chain uses TRBV2 with TRBJ1-3; 9 bases match TRBD1. The junction had 2 bases not matched to a gene; V was cut back by 5 bases and J by 3 bases. The CDR3 is 14 amino acids. CDR1 SNHLY and CDR2 FYNNEI come from the germline V gene. The DNA for the CDR3 is TGTGCCAGCAGTACAGGGGGCGGTGGAAACACCATATATTTT. Protein: CASSTGGGGNTIYF.

This sequence joins TRBV19 and TRBJ2-3; no clear D. The ends were cut back, 6 bases at V and 0 bases at J, with 4 bases in the middle. In germline, CDR1 is LNHDA, CDR2 SQIVND (reference sequence). This CDR3 has 12 amino acids. CDR3 nucleotides: TGTGCCAGTAGAGCCAGCACAGATACGCAGTATTTT. As protein: CASRASTDTQYF.

The gene calls are TRBV6-1 and TRBJ2-7; TRBD1 aligns across 9 bases. Germline loops: CDR1 MNHNS, CDR2 SASEGT. V lost 9 bases, J lost 3 bases, and 3 bases stayed unmatched. The CDR3 is 12 residues long. CDR3 in DNA: TGTGCCAGTACAGGGGGCTACTACGAGCAGTACTTC. This gives the protein CASTGGYYEQYF.

The rearrangement joins TRBV29-1 to TRBJ2-7; 8 bases are a match to TRBD2. Germline assignment: CDR1 SQVTM and CDR2 ANQGSEA. J was trimmed by 1 base and V by 5 bases; bases with no gene match: 4. The CDR3 totals 13 residues. CDR3 in amino acids: CSVRSSGSYEQYF. The CDR3 DNA reads as TGCAGCGTTCGGTCTAGCGGGTCCTACGAGCAGTACTTC.

The CDR3 sequence is CASSYLGDWGYTF. CDR3 DNA sequence: TGTGCCAGCAGTTACCTGGGGGACTGGGGCTACACCTTC. J is TRBJ1-2 and V is TRBV6-5; possible D gene TRBD1, 5 bases. CDR3 size: 13 residues. Germline CDR1 MNHEY, CDR2 SVGAGI. Trimming cost V 2 bases and J 8 bases, with 12 bases left between them.

There are a few counts of this clone. The rearrangement links TRBV29-1 to TRBJ1-2; possible D gene TRBD1, 5 bases. The V gene lost 3 bases and the J gene lost 6 bases, with 17 bases spanning the gap. Germline V gives CDR1 SQVTM, CDR2 ANQGSEA. The CDR3 is made up of 14 amino acids. The CDR3 spells CSVEGPGLIHGYTF. The CDR3 bases are TGCAGCGTTGAGGGCCCAGGGTTAATCCATGGCTACACCTTC.

The chain uses TRBV15 and TRBJ2-7; TRBD2 matches 13 bases. The CDR3 has 16 residues. Germline CDR1 LNHNV, CDR2 YYDKDF (reference sequence). Trimming removed 2 bases from V and 4 bases from J; junction bases left unmatched: 5. The CDR3 bases are TGTGCCACCAGCAGACCCTCGGGACTAGCGGGATACGAGCAGTACTTC. Encoded protein: CATSRPSGLAGYEQYF.

In DNA form, the CDR3 reads TGCGCCAGCAGCCAAGAGATACAGCCTTACTATGGCTACACCTTC. Translated: CASSQEIQPYYGYTF. The chain carries TRBV4-3 and TRBJ1-2; no clear D. This CDR3 contains 15 residues. CDR1 and CDR2 (germline): LGHNA, YSLEER. V was clipped by 0 bases and J by 3 bases, with 11 bases between them.

The rearrangement links TRBV7-9 to TRBJ1-1; unclear D gene. There are 10 residues in the CDR3. V was trimmed by 2 bases and J by 6 bases, leaving 1 base between them. The V gene's germline CDR1 is SEHNR and CDR2 FQNEAQ (reference sequence). CDR3 bases: TGTGCCAGCAGCTTATCTGAAGCTTTCTTT. As protein: CASSLSEAFF.

The chain links TRBV19 to TRBJ2-7; possible D gene TRBD1, 6 bases. V shed 4 bases and J shed 2 bases, with 18 bases lying between them. There are 16 residues in the CDR3. From germline, CDR1 is LNHDA and CDR2 SQIVND (reference sequence). CDR3 in DNA: TGTGCCAGTAGTACCCCCGGGTGGGGGCCCCCCTACGAGCAGTACTTC. Its protein is CASSTPGWGPPYEQYF.

V gene TRBV7-2 combines with J gene TRBJ2-5, with a weak D call TRBD1 (6 bases). The germline V gene has CDR1 SGHTA and CDR2 FQGNSA. Trimming removed 1 base from V and 8 bases from J, with 20 bases in between. This CDR3 is built from 16 residues. CDR3 DNA: TGTGCCAGCAGCTTAGTATCTGGGACACCCCGTATAACCCAGTACTTC. Amino acids: CASSLVSGTPRITQYF.

The J gene is TRBJ2-1, the V gene TRBV7-2; 7 bases line up with TRBD1. V dropped 1 base and J dropped 3; count of bases not matched to a gene: 6. This CDR3 comprises 16 residues. Germline CDR1 is SGHTA and CDR2 is FQGNSA. CDR3 sequence reads: CASSLGRRQGYNEQFF. The CDR3 DNA follows: TGTGCCAGCAGCTTAGGGAGGAGACAGGGCTACAATGAGCAGTTCTTC.

The J gene is TRBJ2-7, the V gene TRBV6-6; 8 bases agree with TRBD2. The CDR3 sequence is 16 residues long. V shed 0 bases and J 3 bases; nucleotides not matched to a gene: 7. Per the germline V gene, CDR1 is MNHNY and CDR2 is SVGAGI (reference sequence). CDR3 sequence (DNA): TGTGCCAGCAGTTACTCGGCCGGCGGGGGGAGCTACGAGCAGTACTTC. Protein sequence: CASSYSAGGGSYEQYF.

The gene calls are TRBV2 and TRBJ1-5, with D possibly TRBD1 on 6 matching bases. The CDR3 length is 15 residues. V lost 2 bases and J 3 bases, leaving 11 bases between the germline ends. Germline V gene data show CDR1 as SNHLY and CDR2 as FYNNEI. CDR3 in amino acids: CASSENRAHNQPQHF. DNA for the CDR3: TGTGCCAGCAGTGAAAACAGGGCCCACAATCAGCCCCAGCATTTT.

This clone was seen a single time. CDR3 amino acids: CASGGRDEKLFF. The CDR3 DNA reads TGTGCTAGTGGGGGACGAGACGAAAAACTGTTTTTT. This chain connects TRBV12-5 to TRBJ1-4; tentatively, D is TRBD1 (5 bases). Germline lookup yields CDR1 LGHNT and CDR2 FRNRAP. CDR3 length: 12 amino acids. The V gene lost 6 bases and the J gene lost 8 bases, with 10 bases spanning the gap.

In its sample, this clone was seen once. The rearrangement uses TRBV11-2 and TRBJ1-2; 11 nucleotides align to TRBD1. CDR3 length: 14 residues. Germline V lookup: CDR1 SGHAT, CDR2 FQNNGV. With V trimmed by 4 bases and J by 7 bases, 5 bases remained unmatched. This CDR3 is CASSSRTGGSGYTF. Written as DNA, the CDR3 is TGTGCCAGCAGCTCCCGGACAGGGGGCTCTGGCTACACCTTC. The full variable domain, rest sourced from reference TRBV11-2 and TRBJ1-2, is EAGVAQSPRYKIIEKRQSVAFWCNPISGHATLYWYQQILGQGPKLLIQFQNNGVVDDSQLPKDRFSAERLKGVDSTLKIQPAKLEDSAVYLCASSSRTGGSGYTFGSGTRLTVV.

The V gene is TRBV6-6, the J gene TRBJ1-1; perhaps TRBD1 as D (5 bases). The CDR3 totals 13 residues. Germline CDR1 is MNHNY and CDR2 is SVGAGI (reference sequence). Between the trimmed V and J ends, which lost 2 bases and 4 bases, there was a span of 8 bases. The CDR3 coding sequence is TGTGCCAGCAGTTACCAGGGTTCCACTGAAGCTTTCTTT. Translated, it gives CASSYQGSTEAFF.

This chain joins TRBV11-3 and TRBJ2-2, with TRBD1 identical over 9 bases. The V gene end was trimmed by 5 bases and the J gene end by 2 bases; junction bases not matched to a gene: 6. The CDR3 has 16 residues. CDR1 and CDR2 (germline): SGHNT, YENEEA. Here the CDR3 reads CASSNKGQGNTGELFF. The CDR3 DNA sequence: TGTGCCAGCAGCAATAAGGGACAGGGAAACACCGGGGAGCTGTTTTTT.

The chain is built from TRBV15 and TRBJ2-1; TRBD2 aligns across 7 bases. This CDR3 spans 16 amino acids. Germline V gene data show CDR1 as LNHNV and CDR2 as YYDKDF (reference sequence). Germline trimming cut 0 bases from V and 8 bases from J; bases unmatched to any gene: 10. The CDR3 sequence: CATSRERTRGADEQFF. The CDR3 DNA reads TGTGCCACCAGCAGAGAACGGACTAGAGGTGCAGATGAGCAGTTCTTC. Filled out from reference TRBV15 and TRBJ2-1, the complete variable domain reads DAMVIQNPRYQVTQFGKPVTLSCSQTLNHNVMYWYQQKSSQAPKLLFHYYDKDFNNEADTPDNFQSRRPNTSFCFLDIRSPGLGDTAMYLCATSRERTRGADEQFFGPGTRLTVL.